Included here is one TCR beta chain sequence, with context. The clone's antigen remains unknown. Base qualities are not at hand, and no much larger clone is one base apart. The time point label on this specimen signifies: week 23, last vaccination. Every vaccine dose consisted of 300 ug of a 20-mer mutant IDH1 peptide in Montanide, administered subcutaneously together with topical imiquimod. All donors had newly diagnosed IDH1-mutant astrocytomas of WHO grade 3 or 4 that showed loss of nuclear ATRX. The samples were drawn from NOA16, a multicentre, single-arm, open-label phase I trial in Germany that tested a mutant IDH1 peptide vaccine in humans for the first time. Genomic DNA for TCRB sequencing was extracted from EDTA blood using the DNeasy Blood and Tissue Kit. This sample is part of a study of a mutant IDH1 vaccine in newly diagnosed glioma (dated by TCRdb to the early 2020s). Regarding the study in general: Across visits V03 through V10, patients got a total of eight vaccinations, given in weeks 1, 3, 5, 7, 11, 15, 19 and 23. Of the approximately 33 treated patients, 62.5% were male and around 38% were female, and a mean age of roughly 41 years was recorded. Peripheral blood was collected at six visits: V03 (baseline), V05, V07, V10, V12 and V13. In the chemotherapy-containing groups, vaccination started alongside temozolomide cycles, whereas in patients who had radiotherapy alone it started 4-6 weeks after radiotherapy. Before enrollment, patients had received standard therapy of radiotherapy alone, temozolomide alone, or radiochemotherapy with temozolomide; most received the combination. Longitudinal TCRB deep sequencing was done for 25 treated patients, wherever samples were available for exploratory analyses. Study-wide findings and limitations: Changes in the top peripheral T cell clonotypes picked up by TCRB sequencing did not appear to be linked to pseudoprogression. The authors noted that analyses of patient blood samples could not be reproduced because of sample limitations. Selection of PBMC samples for TCRB deep sequencing was based on availability. Across multiple MHC alleles, vaccine-induced immune responses were seen in around 94% of patients.

The library was built by means of the immunoSEQ multiplex PCR assay. Rearranged TCR beta chain sequences were amplified using the hsTCRB Kit according to the manufacturer's protocol. An Illumina MiSeq was used to sequence the TCRB libraries. Per the original workflow: The kit vendor's proprietary platform handled demultiplexing, trimming and gene mapping. The immuneACCESS repertoire file appears here via TCRdb, limited to in-frame rearrangements. These files lack a portion of the clones; in checked studies, under half of the deficit traces to unresolved V genes, and the cause of the others is not known. D and trimming were read from the DNA, whereas the V and J calls and clone size are those reported in that table. This sample gives tens of thousands of clones in total; 80% to 90% of them show up just once. The ten largest clones capture around 8.4% of the sample. The receptor was derived from a woman aged 40 to 55 with glioma. Some clones in this sample may be carry-over from other donors' samples. This material consisted of PBMCs, taken from a glioma patient whose treatment included an IDH1 peptide vaccine.

CDR3 reads: CASSFGGNEQFF. Here is the DNA: TGTGCCAGCAGTTTCGGGGGGAATGAGCAGTTCTTC. This chain joins TRBV5-6 to TRBJ2-1, with 7 central nucleotides matching TRBD2. In the germline V gene, CDR1 corresponds to SGHDT and CDR2 to YYEEEE. Here V drops 5 bases and J drops 7 bases, and the junction holds 3 bases not matched to any gene. Inclusive of the bounding cysteine and phenylalanine, the CDR3 is 12 residues long. Kept here is only the CDR3 DNA, which spans 36 bases and is read in frame from base 1.